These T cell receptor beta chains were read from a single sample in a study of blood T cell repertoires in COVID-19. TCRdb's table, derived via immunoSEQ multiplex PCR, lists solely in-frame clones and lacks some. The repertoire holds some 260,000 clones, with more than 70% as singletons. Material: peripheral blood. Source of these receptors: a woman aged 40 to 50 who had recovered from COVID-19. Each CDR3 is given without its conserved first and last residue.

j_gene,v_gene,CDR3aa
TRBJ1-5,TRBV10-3,AISESVQGGQPQH
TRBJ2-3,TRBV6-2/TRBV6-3,ASSFAEATDTQY
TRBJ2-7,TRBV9,ASSPGTTYEQY
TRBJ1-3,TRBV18,ASSPRQGRPLGNTIY
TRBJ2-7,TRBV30,AWRRTRAEQY
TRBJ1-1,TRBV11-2,ASSLGRGGTEAF
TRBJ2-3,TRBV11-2,ASSLPGAGDTQY
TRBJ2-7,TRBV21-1,ASWWGTSGTHYEQY
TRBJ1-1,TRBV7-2,ASSLVSQGEAF
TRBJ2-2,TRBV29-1,SVQAANTGELF
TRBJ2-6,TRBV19,ASSTDRGLRGANVLT
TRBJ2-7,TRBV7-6,ASSLRTGGLEQY
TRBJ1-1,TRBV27,ASSLGPLGSEAF
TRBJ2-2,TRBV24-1,ATGGNTGELF
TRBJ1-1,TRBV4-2,ASSQETRTEAF
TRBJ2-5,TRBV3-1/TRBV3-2,ASSQDGDRAQETQY
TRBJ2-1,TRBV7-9,ASSPRTGPDEQF
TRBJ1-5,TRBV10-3,ATNRGGGGLPQH
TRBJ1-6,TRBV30,AWSRQGNNSPLH
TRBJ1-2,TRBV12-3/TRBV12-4,ASTPGQGYGYT
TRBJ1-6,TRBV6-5,ASSYSRIGNSPLH
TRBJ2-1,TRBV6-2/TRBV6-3,ASSRDRVSYNEQF
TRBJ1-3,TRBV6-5,ASGDRSHSGNTIY
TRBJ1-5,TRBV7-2,ASSLDFRSNQPQH
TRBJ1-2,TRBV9,ASTPGTGYYGYT
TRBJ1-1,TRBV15,ATSRDRGASNTEAF
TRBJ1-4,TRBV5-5,ASSGPGPTNEKLF
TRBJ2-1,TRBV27,ASSLPASGPRYNEQF
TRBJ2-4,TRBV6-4,ASSARTGGGNIQY
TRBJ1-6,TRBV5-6,ASSFATGANNSPLH
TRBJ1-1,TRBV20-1,SASLWTGRKGDTEAF
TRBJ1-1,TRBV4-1,ASSQGPLVGDRAF
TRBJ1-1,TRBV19,ASSPRDRAPTEAF
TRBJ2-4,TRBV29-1,SVRGRLAKNIQY
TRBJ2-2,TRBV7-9,ASTRTSGPGELF
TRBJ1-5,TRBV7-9,ASSGSRADGNQPQH
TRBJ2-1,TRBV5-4,ASSSDWVRDNEQF
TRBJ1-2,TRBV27,ASSLGAVGPYT
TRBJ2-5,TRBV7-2,ASSPDSQETQY
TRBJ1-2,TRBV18,ASSPPSVRGQGYT
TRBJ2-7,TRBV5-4,ASSLVGGGQY
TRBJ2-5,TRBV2,AGATTPETQY
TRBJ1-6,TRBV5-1,ASSLVGRGGNSPLH
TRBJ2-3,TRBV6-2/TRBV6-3,ASSYGGLAPSTDTQY
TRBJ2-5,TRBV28,ASRTTGTGGGETQY
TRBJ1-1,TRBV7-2,ASSLGGSRERGEAF
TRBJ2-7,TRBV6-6,ASSWDRAYEQY